This T cell receptor beta chain was observed in a study of HIV-infected children after antiretroviral therapy interruption. Notes on the study in general: After treatment interruption started, naive CD4+ CDR3 overlap across time points dropped. Sorted CD45RA+ naive cells might include minor non-naive CD45RA+ cells.

The treatment here: PENTA 11 planned treatment interruption arm or continuous ART arm. Naive CD4+ CD45RA+ CD45RO- T cells were sorted from thawed PBMCs. CDR3 length: 14 residues. With 3 bases removed from V and 3 bases from J, the gap between germline ends came to 12 bases. The germline V gene has CDR1 SGHTA and CDR2 FQGNSA. RNA-based 3' RACE libraries used unique molecular identifiers. TCRdb used MiXCR to reprocess the 3' RACE reads, holding one entry per CDR3 protein. The table records some 41,000 distinct CDR3 sequences, just over 6.5% of them present only once. This clonotype was found many times. Its matching antigen is unknown.

J is TRBJ2-7 and V is TRBV7-2; D is possibly TRBD1 (6 bases). The sample was CD45RA+ CD4+ T cells from PBMCs, pooled from several time points, taken from a donor given antiretroviral therapy, either interrupted or continuous. The sample's subset: naive CD4+ CD45RA+ CD45RO- T cells. The sequence was obtained from a pool of human donors with HIV. The CDR3 DNA reads TGTGCCAGCAGCTTTGCCGGGACAAACTACGAGCAGTACTTC. Its translation: CASSFAGTNYEQYF.